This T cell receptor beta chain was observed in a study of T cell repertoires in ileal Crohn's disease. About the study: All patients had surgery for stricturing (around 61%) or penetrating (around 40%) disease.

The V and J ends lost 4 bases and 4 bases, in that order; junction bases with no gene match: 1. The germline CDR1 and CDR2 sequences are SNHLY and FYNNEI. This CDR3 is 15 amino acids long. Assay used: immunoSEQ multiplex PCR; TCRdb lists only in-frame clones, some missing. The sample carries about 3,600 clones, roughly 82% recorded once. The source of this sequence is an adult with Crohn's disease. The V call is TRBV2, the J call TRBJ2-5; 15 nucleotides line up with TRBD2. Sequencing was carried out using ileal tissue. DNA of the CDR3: TGTGCCAGCAGTGGGACTAGCGGGAGGGTAGAGACCCAGTACTTC. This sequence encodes CASSGTSGRVETQYF.